These T cell receptor beta chains were read from a single sample in a study of molecular identifiers for immune sequencing clone quantification. TCRdb recomputed calls from the PCR reads with MiXCR, one row per CDR3 protein. The table includes approximately 550,000 distinct CDR3 sequences, approximately 25% detected once. Material: naive CD8+ T cells from blood, with Jurkat cell RNA spiked in. The source of these receptors is a human donor in good health. Some libraries in this study had Jurkat cell RNA spiked in. Both conserved end residues are part of each CDR3. D genes are given only for firm matches. Size is omitted from some rows. Given values are once, few, many or a class for expanded clones.

>.|TRBJ2-7|once|TRBV6-6
CASMWDSYEQYF
TGTGCCAGCATGTGGGACTCCTACGAGCAGTACTTC
>.|TRBJ2-5|few|TRBV2
CASSDGRIQETQYF
TGTGCCAGCAGCGATGGTCGGATACAAGAGACCCAGTACTTC
>TRBD1|TRBJ2-7|many|TRBV2
CASSLLGTVIGREQYF
TGTGCCAGCAGTCTCCTAGGGACAGTCATCGGGCGCGAGCAGTACTTC
>.|TRBJ2-7|.|TRBV20-1
CSVHRPGLSYEQYF
TGCAGTGTCCATCGACCCGGCTTGTCCTACGAGCAGTACTTC
>.|TRBJ1-1|.|TRBV20-1
CSARDVRGQNTEAFF
TGCAGTGCTAGAGATGTAAGAGGCCAGAACACTGAAGCTTTCTTT
>.|TRBJ1-3|many|TRBV20-1
CSAGTARNTIYF
TGCAGTGCCGGGACCGCGAGAAACACCATATATTTT
>.|TRBJ1-1|few|TRBV5-3
CARAGGRMNTEAFF
TGTGCCAGGGCCGGGGGCCGCATGAACACTGAAGCTTTCTTT
>TRBD1|TRBJ2-3|once|TRBV6-4
CASSPTGDPDTQYF
TGTGCCAGCAGTCCGACAGGGGACCCAGATACGCAGTATTTT
>.|TRBJ2-3|.|TRBV10-3
CAISEPQNPGERPDTQYF
TGTGCCATCAGTGAGCCCCAGAACCCGGGAGAAAGGCCAGATACGCAGTATTTT
>TRBD1|TRBJ1-6|few|TRBV7-9
CASSLPITGDFSPLHF
TGTGCCAGCAGTCTACCCATCACAGGGGATTTTTCACCCCTCCACTTT
>.|TRBJ2-1|few|TRBV20-1
CSASWGNEQFF
TGCAGTGCTAGTTGGGGCAATGAGCAGTTCTTC
>.|TRBJ2-3|.|TRBV5-1
CASSLATVFTSTDTQYF
TGCGCCAGCAGCTTGGCGACAGTTTTTACTAGCACAGATACGCAGTATTTT
>TRBD1|TRBJ1-5|.|TRBV20-1
CSARPQGAGHQPQHF
TGCAGTGCTAGACCTCAGGGGGCCGGCCATCAGCCCCAGCATTTT
>TRBD1|TRBJ2-2|many|TRBV28
CASSWTGVTGELFF
TGTGCCAGCAGTTGGACAGGCGTCACCGGGGAGCTGTTTTTT
>.|TRBJ1-1|.|TRBV27
CASSSINTEAFF
TGTGCCAGCAGTTCAATTAACACTGAAGCTTTCTTT
>.|TRBJ2-7|few|TRBV3-1
CASSGTRRWNEQYF
TGTGCCAGCAGCGGGACTCGGAGATGGAACGAGCAGTACTTC
>TRBD2|TRBJ2-3|.|TRBV9
CASSGNTGGSSASTDKQYF
TGTGCCAGCAGTGGTAATACGGGAGGATCATCAGCTAGCACAGATAAGCAGTATTTT
>.|TRBJ2-7|.|TRBV28
CASRGVPSYEQYF
TGTGCCAGCAGGGGAGTACCCTCCTACGAGCAGTACTTC
>.|TRBJ2-7|few|TRBV6-2/TRBV6-3
CASSYSASEQYF
TGTGCCAGCAGTTACTCGGCCTCCGAGCAGTACTTC
>TRBD2|TRBJ2-2|.|TRBV20-1
CSARIAGTGELFF
TGCAGTGCTAGAATAGCGGGCACCGGGGAGCTGTTTTTT
>.|TRBJ2-7|few|TRBV20-1
CSARDVAYEQYF
TGCAGTGCTAGAGACGTGGCCTACGAGCAGTACTTC
>TRBD1|TRBJ2-7|few|TRBV13
CASSAGQDYEQYF
TGTGCCAGCAGCGCGGGACAGGACTACGAGCAGTACTTC
>TRBD2|TRBJ2-7|many|TRBV4-1
CASSPGTSGGYEQYF
TGCGCCAGCAGCCCAGGGACTAGCGGGGGCTACGAGCAGTACTTC
>.|TRBJ2-1|.|TRBV9
CASSVGPGEQFF
TGTGCCAGCAGCGTAGGTCCGGGTGAGCAGTTCTTC
>TRBD2|TRBJ2-1|.|TRBV20-1
CSARGTSGRGYEQFF
TGCAGTGCTAGAGGGACTAGCGGGAGAGGGTATGAGCAGTTCTTC
>.|TRBJ2-2|few|TRBV20-1
CSAAGVTNTGELFF
TGCAGTGCTGCAGGGGTAACGAACACCGGGGAGCTGTTTTTT
>.|TRBJ2-7|many|TRBV5-1
CASSGTGFYEQYF
TGCGCCAGCAGTGGCACGGGATTCTACGAGCAGTACTTC
>.|TRBJ2-5|.|TRBV5-3
CASSLWSGLQETQYF
TGTGCCAGCAGCCTGTGGTCGGGCCTACAAGAGACCCAGTACTTC
>.|TRBJ1-4|few|TRBV4-3
CASSQDQATTNEKLFF
TGCGCCAGCAGCCAAGATCAGGCCACAACTAATGAAAAACTGTTTTTT
>.|TRBJ2-7|.|TRBV5-6
CASSSIETDYEQYF
TGTGCCAGCAGCTCGATTGAGACAGACTACGAGCAGTACTTC
>.|TRBJ2-3|many|TRBV9
CASSVDGVSTDTQYF
TGTGCCAGCAGCGTAGACGGAGTAAGCACAGATACGCAGTATTTT
>.|TRBJ2-1|.|TRBV20-1
CSAKGLGGTYEQFF
TGCAGTGCGAAAGGACTAGGGGGGACCTATGAGCAGTTCTTC
>TRBD1|TRBJ2-7|.|TRBV7-8
CASSLGLGQGYEQYF
TGTGCCAGCAGCTTAGGATTGGGACAGGGTTACGAGCAGTACTTC
>TRBD1|TRBJ1-1|few|TRBV13
CASSLGQDRPTLYTEAFF
TGTGCCAGCAGCTTAGGCCAGGACAGGCCTACATTGTACACTGAAGCTTTCTTT
>.|TRBJ2-5|.|TRBV20-1
CSAGEAGDRETQYF
TGCAGTGCTGGGGAGGCCGGTGATAGAGAGACCCAGTACTTC
>.|TRBJ1-5|many|TRBV4-1
CASSQVQLYDSNQPQHF
TGCGCCAGCAGCCAAGTACAGTTGTACGATAGCAATCAGCCCCAGCATTTT
>.|TRBJ1-1|few|TRBV6-2/TRBV6-3
CASSSVRAGEAFF
TGTGCCAGCAGTTCCGTGAGGGCTGGGGAAGCTTTCTTT
>.|TRBJ2-1|.|TRBV6-2/TRBV6-3
CASSYTLSGEQFF
TGTGCCAGCAGTTACACCCTCTCGGGGGAGCAGTTCTTC
>.|TRBJ2-6|.|TRBV29-1
CSVDPGPSSGANVLTF
TGCAGCGTTGATCCGGGGCCGAGCTCTGGGGCCAACGTCCTGACTTTC
>TRBD2|TRBJ2-2|.|TRBV13
CASSQGLAGYTGELFF
TGTGCCAGCAGCCAAGGACTAGCGGGATACACCGGGGAGCTGTTTTTT
>.|TRBJ2-7|many|TRBV20-1
CSAPSPDRPYPYEQYF
TGCAGTGCTCCATCTCCAGACAGGCCCTATCCCTACGAGCAGTACTTC
>TRBD2|TRBJ2-7|.|TRBV5-1
CASSSSGGYSEQYF
TGCGCCAGCAGCTCCTCGGGGGGGTATAGCGAGCAGTACTTC
>.|TRBJ1-5|.|TRBV6-2/TRBV6-3
CASSSLDSNQPPHF
TGTGCCAGCAGTTCGCTGGACAGCAATCAGCCCCCGCATTTT
>TRBD2|TRBJ2-1|.|TRBV20-1
CSAWLAGVNNEQFF
TGCAGTGCTTGGTTAGCGGGGGTAAACAATGAGCAGTTCTTC
>TRBD2|TRBJ2-7|few|TRBV9
CASSAGGTSGFYEQYF
TGTGCCAGCAGCGCCGGAGGGACTAGCGGGTTCTACGAGCAGTACTTC
>.|TRBJ2-7|.|TRBV5-1
CASSADYHYEQYF
TGCGCCAGCAGCGCCGACTACCATTACGAGCAGTACTTC